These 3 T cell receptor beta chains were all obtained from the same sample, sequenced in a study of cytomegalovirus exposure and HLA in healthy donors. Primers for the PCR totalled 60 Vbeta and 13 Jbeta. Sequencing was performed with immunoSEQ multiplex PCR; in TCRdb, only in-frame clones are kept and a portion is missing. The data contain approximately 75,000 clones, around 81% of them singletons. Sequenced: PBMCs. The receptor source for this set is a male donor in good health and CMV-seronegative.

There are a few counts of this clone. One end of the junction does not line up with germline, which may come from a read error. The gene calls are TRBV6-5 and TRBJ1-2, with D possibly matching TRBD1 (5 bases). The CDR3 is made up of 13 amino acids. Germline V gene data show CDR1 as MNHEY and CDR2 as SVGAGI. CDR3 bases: TGTGCCAGCAGCCGACAGAGTTTCGAAGGCTACCCCTTC. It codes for CASSRQSFEGYPF.

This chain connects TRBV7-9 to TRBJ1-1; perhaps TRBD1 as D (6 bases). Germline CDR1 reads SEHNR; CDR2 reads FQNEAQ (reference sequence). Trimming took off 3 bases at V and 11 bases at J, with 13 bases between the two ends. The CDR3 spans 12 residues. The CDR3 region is CASSFQGRDAFF. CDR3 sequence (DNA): TGTGCCAGCAGCTTTCAGGGGAGGGATGCTTTCTTT.

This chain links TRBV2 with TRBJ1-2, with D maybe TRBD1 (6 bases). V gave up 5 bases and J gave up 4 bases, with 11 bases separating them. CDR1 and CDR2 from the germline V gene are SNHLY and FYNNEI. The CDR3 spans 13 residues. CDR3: CASSSQGTYGYTF. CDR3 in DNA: TGTGCCAGCAGTTCCCAGGGGACCTATGGCTACACCTTC. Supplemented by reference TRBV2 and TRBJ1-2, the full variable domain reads EPEVTQTPSHQVTQMGQEVILRCVPISNHLYFYWYRQILGQKVEFLVSFYNNEISEKSEIFDDQFSVERPDGSNFTLKIRSTKLEDSAMYFCASSSQGTYGYTFGSGTRLTVV.